This TCR beta chain was sequenced for a study of Ad26.COV2.S vaccination and SARS-CoV-2 variants. Overall study context: Into the muscle, Ad26.COV2.S was dosed once or twice, 56 days apart.

Study-level results: The TCR-based breadth and depth measures might underestimate overall T cell responses. Vaccine and placebo recipients had comparable breadth of non-spike TCRs.

V lost 4 bases and J lost 6; bases outside the gene matches: 11. This CDR3 is 14 amino acids long. Germline assignment: CDR1 SQVTM and CDR2 ANQGSEA. Treatment meaning: about 20 received Ad26.COV2.S at low or high dose, single or two shots; five or six received placebo; per-sample allocation not given. All samples were drawn on day 63, counting from the first vaccine or placebo injection. The vaccine delivered Wuhan-strain SARS-CoV-2 spike through an Ad26 vector. Clones were sequenced by immunoSEQ multiplex PCR, and TCRdb holds only the in-frame ones, with some missing. Seen here are 320,000 or so clones, roughly nine tenths observed once, and the top ten hold about 5%. Details on this clone: Its antigen is currently unknown.

Source: peripheral blood, taken in a trial of Ad26.COV2.S vaccine versus placebo. The clonotype was recovered from a person between 18 and 60 years old who received the Ad26.COV2.S COVID-19 vaccine or a placebo. The chain uses TRBV29-1 and TRBJ1-2, with 7 positions matching TRBD1. The CDR3 region is CSVVGRGTVDGYTF. CDR3 coding DNA: TGCAGCGTTGTAGGGCGAGGGACAGTCGATGGCTACACCTTC.